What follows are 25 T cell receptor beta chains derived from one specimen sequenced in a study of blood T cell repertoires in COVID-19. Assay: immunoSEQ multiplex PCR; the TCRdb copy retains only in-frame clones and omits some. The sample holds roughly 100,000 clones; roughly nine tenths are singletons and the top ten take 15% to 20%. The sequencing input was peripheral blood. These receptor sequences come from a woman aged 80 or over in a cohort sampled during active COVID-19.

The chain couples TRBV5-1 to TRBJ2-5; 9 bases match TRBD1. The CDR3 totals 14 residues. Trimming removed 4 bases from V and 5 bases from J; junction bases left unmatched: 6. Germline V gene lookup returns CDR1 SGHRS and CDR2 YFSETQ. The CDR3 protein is CASSDRQGVETQYF. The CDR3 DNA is TGCGCCAGCAGCGATAGACAGGGGGTGGAGACCCAGTACTTC.

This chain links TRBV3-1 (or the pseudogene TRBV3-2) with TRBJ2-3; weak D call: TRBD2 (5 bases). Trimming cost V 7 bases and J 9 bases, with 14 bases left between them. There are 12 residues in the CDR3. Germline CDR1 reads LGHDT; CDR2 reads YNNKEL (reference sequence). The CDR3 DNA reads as TGTGCCAGCACCGGGGAAGAGAAGACGCAGTATTTT. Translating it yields CASTGEEKTQYF.

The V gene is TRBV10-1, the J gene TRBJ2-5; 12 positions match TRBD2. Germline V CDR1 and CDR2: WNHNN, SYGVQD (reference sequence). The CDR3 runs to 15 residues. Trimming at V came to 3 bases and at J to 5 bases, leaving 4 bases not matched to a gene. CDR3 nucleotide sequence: TGCGCCAGCAGTGATAGGACTAGCGGGGCGGAGACCCAGTACTTC. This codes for CASSDRTSGAETQYF.

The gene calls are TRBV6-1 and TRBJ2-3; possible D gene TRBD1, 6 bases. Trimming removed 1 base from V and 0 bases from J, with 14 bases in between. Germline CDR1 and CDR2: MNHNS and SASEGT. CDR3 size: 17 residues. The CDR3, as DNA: TGTGCCAGCAGTGAAGATTCAGGGGTCGCCAGCACAGATACGCAGTATTTT. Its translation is CASSEDSGVASTDTQYF.

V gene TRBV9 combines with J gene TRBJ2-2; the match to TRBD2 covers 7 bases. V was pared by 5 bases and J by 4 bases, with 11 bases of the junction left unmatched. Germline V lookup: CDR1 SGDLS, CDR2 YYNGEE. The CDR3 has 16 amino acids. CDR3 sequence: CASSLTSDAITGELFF. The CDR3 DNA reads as TGTGCCAGCAGTTTAACTAGCGACGCAATCACCGGGGAGCTGTTTTTT. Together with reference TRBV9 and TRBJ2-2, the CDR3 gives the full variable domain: DSGVTQTPKHLITATGQRVTLRCSPRSGDLSVYWYQQSLDQGLQFLIQYYNGEERAKGNILERFSAQQFPDLHSELNLSSLELGDSALYFCASSLTSDAITGELFFGEGSRLTVL.

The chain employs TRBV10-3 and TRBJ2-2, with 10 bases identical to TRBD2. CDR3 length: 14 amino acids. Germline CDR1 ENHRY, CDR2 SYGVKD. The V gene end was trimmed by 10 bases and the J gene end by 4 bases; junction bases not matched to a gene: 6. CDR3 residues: CASGLADPTGELFF. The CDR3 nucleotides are TGTGCCAGTGGACTAGCGGACCCCACCGGGGAGCTGTTTTTT.

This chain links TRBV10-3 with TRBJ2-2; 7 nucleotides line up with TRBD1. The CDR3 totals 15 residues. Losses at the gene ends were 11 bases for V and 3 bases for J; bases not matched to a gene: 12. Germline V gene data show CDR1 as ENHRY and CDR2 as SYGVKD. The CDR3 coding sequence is TGTGCCTCAACCCGAGAACAGGGGTACACCGGGGAGCTGTTTTTT. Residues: CASTREQGYTGELFF.

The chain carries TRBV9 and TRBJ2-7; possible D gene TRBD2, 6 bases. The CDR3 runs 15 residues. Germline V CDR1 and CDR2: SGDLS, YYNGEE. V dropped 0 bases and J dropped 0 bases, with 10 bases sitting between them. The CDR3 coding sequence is TGTGCCAGCAGCGTAGGTTGGAGGGGCTCCTACGAGCAGTACTTC. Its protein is CASSVGWRGSYEQYF.

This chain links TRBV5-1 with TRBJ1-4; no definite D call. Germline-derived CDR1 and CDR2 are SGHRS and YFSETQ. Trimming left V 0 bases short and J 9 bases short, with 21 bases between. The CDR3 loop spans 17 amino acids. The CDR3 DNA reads TGCGCCAGCAGCTTGGGCCCTACTCCGGAGGTTGGTAAAAAACTGTTTTTT. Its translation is CASSLGPTPEVGKKLFF. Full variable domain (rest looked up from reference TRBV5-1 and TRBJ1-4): KAGVTQTPRYLIKTRGQQVTLSCSPISGHRSVSWYQQTPGQGLQFLFEYFSETQRNKGNFPGRFSGRQFSNSRSEMNVSTLELGDSALYLCASSLGPTPEVGKKLFFGSGTQLSVL.

This chain's CDR3 is CASSWDRGLAFF. CDR3 nucleotides: TGCGCCAGCAGCTGGGACAGGGGGCTGGCTTTCTTT. The genes are TRBV5-1 and TRBJ1-1; TRBD1 aligns across 12 bases. The germline V gene has CDR1 SGHRS and CDR2 YFSETQ. J was trimmed by 11 bases and V by 3 bases; bases with no gene match: 2. There are 12 residues in the CDR3.

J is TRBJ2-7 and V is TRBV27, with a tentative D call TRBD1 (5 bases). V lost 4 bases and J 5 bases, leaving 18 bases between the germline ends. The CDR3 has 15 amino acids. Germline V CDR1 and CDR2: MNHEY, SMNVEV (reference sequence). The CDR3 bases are TGTGCCAGCAGTTCAATTCATCAGGGAACCCACGAGCAGTACTTC. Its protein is CASSSIHQGTHEQYF.

The CDR3 region is CASSILAGGGETQYF. For the CDR3, the DNA is TGTGCCAGTAGTATATTAGCGGGAGGGGGAGAGACCCAGTACTTC. V gene TRBV19 combines with J gene TRBJ2-5; 11 bases map to TRBD2. V was pared by 2 bases and J by 4 bases, with 3 bases of the junction left unmatched. The CDR3 sequence is 15 residues long. Germline V gene lookup returns CDR1 LNHDA and CDR2 SQIVND (reference sequence).

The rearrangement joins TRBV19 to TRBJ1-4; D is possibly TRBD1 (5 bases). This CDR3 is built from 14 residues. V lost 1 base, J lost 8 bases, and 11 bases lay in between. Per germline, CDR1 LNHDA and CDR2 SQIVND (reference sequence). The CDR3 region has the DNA TGTGCCAGTAGTATAGGCAGGGTCGGAGAAAAACTGTTTTTT. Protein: CASSIGRVGEKLFF. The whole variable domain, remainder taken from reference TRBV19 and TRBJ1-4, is DGGITQSPKYLFRKEGQNVTLSCEQNLNHDAMYWYRQDPGQGLRLIYYSQIVNDFQKGDIAEGYSVSREKKESFPLTVTSAQKNPTAFYLCASSIGRVGEKLFFGSGTQLSVL.

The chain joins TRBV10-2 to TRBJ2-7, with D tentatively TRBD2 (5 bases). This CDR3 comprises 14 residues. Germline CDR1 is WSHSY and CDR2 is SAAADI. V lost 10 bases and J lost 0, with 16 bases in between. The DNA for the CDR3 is TGCGCCACCCGGCAGGCAGGACTCTCCTACGAGCAGTACTTC. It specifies CATRQAGLSYEQYF.

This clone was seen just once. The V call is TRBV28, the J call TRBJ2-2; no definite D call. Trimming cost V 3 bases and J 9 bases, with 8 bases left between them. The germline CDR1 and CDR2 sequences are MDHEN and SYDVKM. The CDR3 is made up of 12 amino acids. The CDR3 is CASSLAFRELFF. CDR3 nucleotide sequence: TGTGCCAGCAGTTTGGCCTTCAGGGAGCTGTTTTTT.

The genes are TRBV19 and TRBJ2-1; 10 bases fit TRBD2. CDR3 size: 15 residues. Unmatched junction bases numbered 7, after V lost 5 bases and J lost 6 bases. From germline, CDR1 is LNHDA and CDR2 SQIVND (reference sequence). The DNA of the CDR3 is TGTGCCAGTAGTGTCATAGCGGGAGGTCCCAATGAGCAGTTCTTC. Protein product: CASSVIAGGPNEQFF.

In DNA, the CDR3 is TGTGCCAGCTCATGGGAGATGAACACTGAAGCTTTCTTT. Its translation is CASSWEMNTEAFF. The chain links TRBV18 to TRBJ1-1; no reliable D call. In germline, CDR1 is KGHSH, CDR2 LQKENI. CDR3 length: 13 residues. The V gene lost 5 bases and the J gene lost 0 bases, with 7 bases spanning the gap.

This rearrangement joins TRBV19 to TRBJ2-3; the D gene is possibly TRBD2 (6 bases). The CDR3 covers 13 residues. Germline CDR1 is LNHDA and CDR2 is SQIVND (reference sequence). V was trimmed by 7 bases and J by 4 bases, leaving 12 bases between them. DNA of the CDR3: TGTGCCAGTATAGGTGGGGACTCAGATACGCAGTATTTT. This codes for CASIGGDSDTQYF.

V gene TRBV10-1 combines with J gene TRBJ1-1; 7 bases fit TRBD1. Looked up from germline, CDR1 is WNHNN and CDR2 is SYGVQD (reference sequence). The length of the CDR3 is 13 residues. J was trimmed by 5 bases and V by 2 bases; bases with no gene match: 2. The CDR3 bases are TGCGCCAGCAGTGAGCCAGGGGGAACTGAAGCTTTCTTT. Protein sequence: CASSEPGGTEAFF.

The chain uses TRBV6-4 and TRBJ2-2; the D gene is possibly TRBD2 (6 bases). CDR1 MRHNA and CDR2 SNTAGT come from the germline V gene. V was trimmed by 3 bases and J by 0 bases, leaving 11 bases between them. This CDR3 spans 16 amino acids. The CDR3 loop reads CASSEQGLPNTGELFF. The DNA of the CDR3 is TGTGCCAGCAGTGAGCAAGGACTACCGAACACCGGGGAGCTGTTTTTT.

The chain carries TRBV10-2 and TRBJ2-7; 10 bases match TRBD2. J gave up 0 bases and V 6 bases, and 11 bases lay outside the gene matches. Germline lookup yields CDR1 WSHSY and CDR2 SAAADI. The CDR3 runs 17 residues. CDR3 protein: CASSPDRAGGISYEQYF. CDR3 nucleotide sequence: TGCGCCAGCAGCCCCGATCGAGCGGGAGGGATCTCCTACGAGCAGTACTTC.

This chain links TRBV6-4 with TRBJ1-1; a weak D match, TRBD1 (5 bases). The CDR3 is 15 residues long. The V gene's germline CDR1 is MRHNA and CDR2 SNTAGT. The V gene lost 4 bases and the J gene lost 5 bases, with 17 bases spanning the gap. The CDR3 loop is CASSANYGAGTEAFF. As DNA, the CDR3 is TGTGCCAGCAGTGCCAATTATGGGGCAGGAACTGAAGCTTTCTTT.

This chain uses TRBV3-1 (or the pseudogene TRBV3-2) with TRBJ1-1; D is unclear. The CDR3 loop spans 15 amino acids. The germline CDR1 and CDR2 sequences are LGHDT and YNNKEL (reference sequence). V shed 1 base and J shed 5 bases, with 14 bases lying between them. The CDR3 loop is CASSQVTTGGTEAFF. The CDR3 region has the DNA TGTGCCAGCAGCCAAGTAACGACCGGAGGGACTGAAGCTTTCTTT.

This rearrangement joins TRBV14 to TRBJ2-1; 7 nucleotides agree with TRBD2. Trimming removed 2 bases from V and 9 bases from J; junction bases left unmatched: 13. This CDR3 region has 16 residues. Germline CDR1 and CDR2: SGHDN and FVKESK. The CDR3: CASSQKAGLTASEQFF. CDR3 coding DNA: TGTGCCAGCAGCCAAAAAGCGGGACTCACCGCAAGTGAGCAGTTCTTC.

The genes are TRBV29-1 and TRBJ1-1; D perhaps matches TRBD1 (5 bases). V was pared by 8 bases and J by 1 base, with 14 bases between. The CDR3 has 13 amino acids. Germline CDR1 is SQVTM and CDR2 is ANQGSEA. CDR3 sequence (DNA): TGCAGCTCGAGGGGAGGTCCGAACACTGAAGCTTTCTTT. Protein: CSSRGGPNTEAFF.